A selection of T cell receptor beta chains follows, all from one sample in a study of response to subunit inactivated influenza vaccine. Using its own MiXCR run on the RT-PCR reads, TCRdb lists one record per CDR3 protein. The table has some 600,000 distinct CDR3 sequences, 14% seen once. Sequenced here: PBMCs from blood, sampled around two weeks before vaccination. The receptors were gathered from a man aged 50 or older who received an inactivated influenza vaccine. CDR3s include the opening cysteine and the closing phenylalanine or tryptophan. The D gene is left open where the match is weak. Size values are once, few and many counts, or a class for expanded clones, and some rows have none.

V	J	D	size	CDR3	DNA
TRBV15	TRBJ2-3	TRBD2	many	CATRWSGVSTDTQYF	TGTGCCACCAGATGGAGCGGGGTGAGCACAGATACGCAGTATTTT
TRBV4-3	TRBJ2-1	-	-	CASSHTRRLDQYNEQFF	TGCGCCAGCAGCCACACACGCCGACTGGACCAATACAATGAGCAGTTCTTC
TRBV11-2	TRBJ1-3	TRBD1	few	CASSLLRDRANTIYF	TGTGCCAGCAGCTTACTCCGGGACAGGGCAAACACCATATATTTT
TRBV24-1	TRBJ1-2	-	few	CATSDRTNYGYTF	TGTGCCACCAGTGACCGAACCAACTATGGCTACACCTTC
TRBV5-1	TRBJ2-1	-	-	CASSFIGRSPGNGEQFF	TGCGCCAGCAGCTTTATTGGGAGAAGCCCAGGGAACGGCGAGCAGTTCTTC
TRBV9	TRBJ2-3	TRBD1	few	CASSEQGASTDTQYF	TGTGCCAGCAGCGAACAGGGGGCTAGCACAGATACGCAGTATTTT
TRBV18	TRBJ2-1	-	-	CASSPPTSGPEQFF	TGTGCCAGCTCACCACCGACGTCGGGGCCAGAGCAGTTCTTC
TRBV10-3	TRBJ2-1	TRBD1	few	CAISSQDRGPYEQFF	TGTGCCATCAGCTCTCAGGACAGGGGGCCTTATGAGCAGTTCTTC
TRBV5-1	TRBJ2-5	-	-	CASTILGRGQETQYF	TGCGCCAGCACTATTCTCGGGCGTGGCCAAGAGACCCAGTACTTC
TRBV19	TRBJ2-7	-	-	CASSIADGLYEQYF	TGTGCCAGTAGTATAGCGGACGGACTCTACGAGCAGTACTTC
TRBV3-1	TRBJ1-1	-	many	CASSQGDQGNTEAFF	TGTGCCAGCAGCCAAGGCGACCAGGGGAACACTGAAGCTTTCTTT
TRBV12-3/TRBV12-4	TRBJ1-3	-	many	CASSNTPSGNTIYF	TGTGCCAGCAGTAACACCCCATCCGGAAACACCATATATTTT
TRBV20-1	TRBJ1-5	TRBD1	-	CSARDFSGQGSQPQHF	TGCAGTGCTAGAGATTTTTCGGGACAGGGAAGTCAGCCCCAGCATTTT
TRBV12-3/TRBV12-4	TRBJ2-1	TRBD2	-	CASIARLAGDYNEQFF	TGTGCCAGCATCGCCAGACTAGCGGGGGACTACAATGAGCAGTTCTTC
TRBV4-3	TRBJ2-1	TRBD1	many	CASSQDRTGYEQFF	TGCGCCAGCAGCCAAGATCGGACAGGTTATGAGCAGTTCTTC
TRBV7-2	TRBJ2-5	TRBD1	few	CASSLGLTRGQETQYF	TGTGCCAGCAGCTTAGGGCTCACCAGGGGGCAAGAGACCCAGTACTTC
TRBV5-1	TRBJ2-7	-	-	CASSLNPIDEQYF	TGCGCCAGCAGCTTGAACCCAATTGACGAGCAGTACTTC
TRBV12-3/TRBV12-4	TRBJ2-1	-	few	CASRPTGTPYNEQFF	TGTGCCAGCAGGCCGACCGGGACACCATACAATGAGCAGTTCTTC